A single T cell receptor (beta chain) is shown here with its context. Its antigen is unknown. Per-nucleotide qualities are absent, and no much larger clonotype sits a single base away. The trial excluded patients who had a history of autoimmune disease or who were on systemic immunosuppression. Peripheral blood for TCR sequencing was collected from all dose cohorts at baseline, on cycle 4 day 1, and on cycle 7 day 1. The samples were drawn from a first-in-human, open-label, multicenter phase I dose-escalation trial of ivuxolimab. The trial enrolled adults with locally advanced or metastatic head and neck squamous cell, hepatocellular, melanoma or renal cell carcinoma. Before TCR sequencing, CD4+ T cells and CD8+ T cells were sorted from peripheral blood as separate populations. The sample originates from a study of OX40 agonist ivuxolimab in advanced cancers. General notes on the study: Ivuxolimab was a fully human IgG2 agonistic monoclonal antibody targeting the costimulatory receptor OX40 (CD134). Intravenous ivuxolimab was administered to patients every 2 weeks at six dose levels: 0.01, 0.1, 0.3, 1.5, 3 and 10 mg/kg. Of the approximately 54 dose-escalation patients, hepatocellular carcinoma was present in approximately 20, melanoma in around 15, renal cell carcinoma in 9 and head and neck cancer in 9. In the dose-escalation cohort, roughly 82% of patients were male, and the mean age was around 65 years with a range of about 20 to 80. Patients were allowed to have had prior anti-PD-1, anti-PD-L1 or anti-CTLA-4 therapy, and 40% to 45% of the dose-escalation patients had previously received checkpoint inhibitors. Partial responses occurred in three dose-escalation patients, of whom one had hepatocellular carcinoma and two had cutaneous melanoma. Peripheral TCRbeta sequencing was intended to test whether TCR sequence diversity was altered and clonal T-cell expansion was caused by ivuxolimab. The paper covers the monotherapy dose-escalation part of the phase I ivuxolimab trial, which included N ≈ 52 patients. The paper's findings and limits, for the study overall: In partial responders in the 0.1-3.0 mg/kg groups, normalized peripheral clonal expansion was found to be among the lowest, especially among CD8+ T cells. At doses of 0.1 to 3.0 mg/kg, clonal expansion of both CD4+ and CD8+ T cells in blood was seen between baseline and week 6. After ivuxolimab, more expanded clones were found on average in CD8+ T cells than in CD4+ T cells. Low levels of normalized T-cell clonal expansion were also seen in some patients who did not respond. The antigen specificity of the clonally expanded peripheral T cells was not determined.

V is cut by 4 bases and J by 1 base, and the space between the germline ends is 17 bases. The CDR3 holds 16 amino acids from the cysteine to the phenylalanine. Only CDR3 DNA is held: 48 bases, read in frame from base 1. Per the germline V gene, SGHRS is the CDR1 and YFSETQ is the CDR2. Genomic DNA was isolated from the sorted cells so that the TCRbeta CDR3 region could be sequenced. TCRbeta CDR3 regions were sequenced using the immunoSEQ Assay. TCRdb took over this immuneACCESS table, retaining in-frame rearrangements with V and J assigned. Such tables are incomplete; in checked studies, under half of the missing clones stem from an unresolved V gene, and the remainder is unexplained. The sample records more than 45,000 clones, less than 85% of which are singletons. Roughly 4% of the sample rests with the top ten.

The sequence derives from an adult with an advanced solid tumor such as melanoma, head and neck, liver or kidney cancer. The V and J segments used are TRBV5-1 and TRBJ2-5; a weak D assignment points to TRBD1 (6 bases agree). Sequencing used CD4+ or CD8+ T cells sorted from blood, obtained in a trial of the OX40 agonist ivuxolimab. CDR3 loop: CASSPTGTQGQETQYF. The nucleotides are TGCGCCAGCAGCCCTACCGGGACACAAGGCCAAGAGACCCAGTACTTC. With all but the CDR3 taken from the reference TRBV5-1 and TRBJ2-5 genes, the full variable domain is: KAGVTQTPRYLIKTRGQQVTLSCSPISGHRSVSWYQQTPGQGLQFLFEYFSETQRNKGNFPGRFSGRQFSNSRSEMNVSTLELGDSALYLCASSPTGTQGQETQYFGPGTRLLVL.